The clone carrying this TCR beta chain has only a few counts. Clones were read by immunoSEQ multiplex PCR, and TCRdb kept only the in-frame ones, dropping some. The data show 95,000 to 150,000 clones, with 85% to 90% seen just once and roughly 12% held by the top ten. The CDR3 runs to 16 residues. CDR1 is MNHEY, CDR2 SVGAGI, per germline. The V and J ends lost 2 bases and 3 bases, in that order; junction bases with no gene match: 5. This entry is derived from a study of PD-1 blockade in mismatch repair-deficient tumors. Across the study: All were previously treated, progressing patients with around eleven mismatch repair-deficient cancer types.

All patients were mismatch repair deficient, assessed by either PCR or immunohistochemistry. The V and J genes are TRBV6-5 and TRBJ2-2; 8 nucleotides match TRBD1. The sequence was collected from an adult with mismatch repair-deficient cancer. This sample comprised peripheral blood, obtained 44 weeks after starting pembrolizumab. CDR3 amino acids: CASSYGQGDDTGELFF. The CDR3 DNA sequence: TGTGCCAGCAGTTACGGACAGGGAGACGACACCGGGGAGCTGTTTTTT.